This T cell receptor beta chain came from a study of breast tumors, draining lymph nodes, adjacent tissues. This clonotype was picked up many times. Samples came from axillary lymph nodes draining the breast cancer. TCRdb re-analysed the multiplex PCR reads in MiXCR, keeping a single row per CDR3 protein. Of around 230,000 distinct CDR3 sequences in the sample, approximately 31% were seen once. V was trimmed by 1 base and J by 4 bases, leaving 10 bases between them. The CDR3 loop spans 14 amino acids. The germline gives CDR1 MDHEN, CDR2 SYDVKM. The genes are TRBV28 and TRBJ1-2; D is undetermined. The sequence derives from a female donor with breast cancer. Some clones in this sample may be carry-over from other donors' samples. Sequenced sample: axillary lymph node tissue. CDR3 protein: CASSLSELIYGYTF. The CDR3 nucleotides are TGTGCCAGCAGTTTATCAGAGCTGATCTATGGCTACACCTTC.